Given below is one T cell receptor beta chain in context. The antigen is undetermined. With 60 Vbeta and 13 Jbeta primers, the PCR was carried out. Libraries were prepared by immunoSEQ multiplex PCR; TCRdb keeps only in-frame clonotypes and omits some of them. The table records about 150,000 clones, roughly four fifths of them present only once. The donors, nominally healthy at sampling, likely had unrecorded immune exposures. J was trimmed by 10 bases and V by 5 bases; bases with no gene match: 24. The CDR3 runs 19 residues. The germline V gene has CDR1 MNHEY and CDR2 SMNVEV (reference sequence). This sample was included in a study of cytomegalovirus exposure and HLA in healthy donors. Study-level results: Within an earlier analysis, most TCR beta V segments proved productive either about 90% or about 30% of the time. Cytomegalovirus status was reportedly diagnosed by the classifier with high specificity and sensitivity.

Sample: PBMCs. V gene TRBV27 combines with J gene TRBJ2-2; 8 nucleotides match TRBD1. The sequence came from a man aged 18 to 29 in good health and CMV-seronegative. The CDR3 DNA reads TGTGCCAGCAGTCCCATCCGGGACAGGAAACGGCCAAGCGAGGAGGAGCTGTTTTTT. This encodes CASSPIRDRKRPSEEELFF.